This T cell receptor (beta chain) was captured by sequencing in a study of T cell changes during pregnancy in multiple sclerosis. Sequencing used immunoSEQ multiplex PCR; TCRdb keeps in-frame clones, though not all of them. The repertoire holds 95,000 to 100,000 clones, with approximately 90% as singletons. Trimming shortened V by 3 bases and J by 2 bases, and 13 bases separated the two germline ends. The CDR3 totals 15 residues. Germline values: CDR1 SGHRS, CDR2 YFSETQ. The chain recombines TRBV5-1 with TRBJ2-3; D might be TRBD1 (5 bases). The sequence was obtained from a female donor in good health, enrolled as a control in a pregnancy study. Material: peripheral blood, obtained after pregnancy. The CDR3 DNA reads TGCGCCAGCAGCTATAGCAGGGTTAACACAGATACGCAGTATTTT. Residues: CASSYSRVNTDTQYF. Full variable domain (remainder filled in from reference TRBV5-1 and TRBJ2-3): KAGVTQTPRYLIKTRGQQVTLSCSPISGHRSVSWYQQTPGQGLQFLFEYFSETQRNKGNFPGRFSGRQFSNSRSEMNVSTLELGDSALYLCASSYSRVNTDTQYFGPGTRLTVL.